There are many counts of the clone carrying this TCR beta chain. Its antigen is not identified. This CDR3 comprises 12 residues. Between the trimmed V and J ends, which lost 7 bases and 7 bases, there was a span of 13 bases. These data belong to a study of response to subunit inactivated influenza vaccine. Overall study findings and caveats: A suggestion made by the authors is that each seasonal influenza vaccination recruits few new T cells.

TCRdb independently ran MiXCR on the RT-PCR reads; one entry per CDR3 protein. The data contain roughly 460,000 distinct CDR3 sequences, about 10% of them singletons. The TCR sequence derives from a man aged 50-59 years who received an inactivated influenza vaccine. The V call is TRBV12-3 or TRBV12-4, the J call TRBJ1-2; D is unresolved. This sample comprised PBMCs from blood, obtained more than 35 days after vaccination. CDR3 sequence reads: CASTESTGGYTF. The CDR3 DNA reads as TGTGCCAGCACAGAGAGCACGGGTGGCTACACCTTC.